Presented here are 24 T cell receptor beta chains from one specimen sequenced in a study of technical replicates of blood from a handful of donors. Assay used: immunoSEQ multiplex PCR; TCRdb lists only in-frame clones, some missing. Of roughly 92,000 clones listed, 85% to 95% are singletons. The specimen was T cells isolated from PBMCs. The receptors were sampled from a human donor in good health.

V gene TRBV28 combines with J gene TRBJ2-7; no definite D call. The CDR3 extends over 12 amino acids. CDR1 and CDR2 from the germline V gene are MDHEN and SYDVKM. Trimming removed 6 bases at V and 3 bases at J, with 9 bases between. This CDR3 reads CASSRYNYEQYF. The CDR3 nucleotides are TGTGCCAGCAGCCGATACAACTACGAGCAGTACTTC. Complete variable domain (other parts from reference TRBV28 and TRBJ2-7): DVKVTQSSRYLVKRTGEKVFLECVQDMDHENMFWYRQDPGLGLRLIYFSYDVKMKEKGDIPEGYSVSREKKERFSLILESASTNQTSMYLCASSRYNYEQYFGPGTRLTVT.

V gene TRBV19 combines with J gene TRBJ2-2, with 8 bases lining up with TRBD1. The CDR3 extends over 15 amino acids. The germline V gene encodes CDR1 LNHDA and CDR2 SQIVND (reference sequence). V trimming: 8 bases; J trimming: 4 bases; junction bases outside the gene matches: 9. The DNA of the CDR3 is TGTGCCAGTTCCAAGACAGGGGTCGCCACCGGGGAGCTGTTTTTT. Its translation is CASSKTGVATGELFF.

J is TRBJ1-5 and V is TRBV19, with a possible D match to TRBD1 (5 bases). The CDR3 totals 14 residues. Germline-derived CDR1 and CDR2 are LNHDA and SQIVND (reference sequence). Trimming shortened V by 3 bases and J by 7 bases, and 13 bases separated the two germline ends. CDR3 in amino acids: CASSIVKGNQPQHF. CDR3 nucleotides: TGTGCCAGTAGTATTGTGAAGGGGAACCAGCCCCAGCATTTT.

The V gene is TRBV2, the J gene TRBJ2-7, with 7 bases matching TRBD1. Per the germline V gene, CDR1 is SNHLY and CDR2 is FYNNEI. V lost 3 bases to trimming and J lost 5 bases; unmatched junction nucleotides: 7. This CDR3 is 14 amino acids long. For the CDR3, the DNA is TGTGCCAGCAGTGAGACAGGGTATGTCCACGAGCAGTACTTC. Amino acids: CASSETGYVHEQYF.

V gene TRBV28 combines with J gene TRBJ2-7; D perhaps matches TRBD2 (7 bases). Germline V gene sequence: CDR1 MDHEN, CDR2 SYDVKM. There are 16 residues in the CDR3. The germline V and J ends were trimmed by 3 bases and 3 bases, with 18 bases remaining between them. The CDR3 protein is CASSFLGGGVHYEQYF. The CDR3 DNA follows: TGTGCCAGCAGTTTCCTGGGAGGGGGGGTCCACTACGAGCAGTACTTC.

The V and J genes are TRBV19 and TRBJ2-7; TRBD1 agrees at 9 bases. The CDR3 spans 16 residues. V dropped 7 bases and J dropped 4; count of bases not matched to a gene: 14. Germline V gives CDR1 LNHDA, CDR2 SQIVND (reference sequence). CDR3 sequence reads: CASKREGGTGRYEQYF. In nucleotides, the CDR3 is TGTGCCAGTAAAAGAGAGGGCGGGACAGGGAGATACGAGCAGTACTTC.

The rearrangement joins TRBV27 to TRBJ2-7; D might be TRBD1 (7 bases). The germline gives CDR1 MNHEY, CDR2 SMNVEV (reference sequence). V dropped 6 bases and J dropped 4 bases, with 19 bases sitting between them. This CDR3 has 15 residues. Here the CDR3 DNA reads TGTGCCAGCAGGAGGGGGGCAGGGGGGATTTACGAGCAGTACTTC. Its protein product is CASRRGAGGIYEQYF.

The chain uses TRBV13 and TRBJ2-3; D uncertain. Germline V gene lookup returns CDR1 PRHDT and CDR2 FYEKMQ (reference sequence). V was pared by 4 bases and J by 6 bases, with 14 bases between. The CDR3 spans 14 residues. The CDR3 DNA is TGTGCCAGCAGCTCTCAAACCGGGTGGGATACGCAGTATTTT. Its protein is CASSSQTGWDTQYF.

The chain is built from TRBV19 and TRBJ2-1; D possibly corresponds to TRBD1 (6 bases). V gave up 3 bases and J gave up 6 bases, with 9 bases separating them. CDR1 LNHDA and CDR2 SQIVND come from the germline V gene (reference sequence). The CDR3 extends over 13 amino acids. The DNA for the CDR3 is TGTGCCAGTAGTATCCACAGGGTCAATGAGCAGTTCTTC. This translates into CASSIHRVNEQFF.

The chain couples TRBV6-5 to TRBJ2-3; no definite D call. The V gene's germline CDR1 is MNHEY and CDR2 SVGAGI. V dropped 5 bases and J dropped 1 base, with 10 bases sitting between them. This CDR3 has 14 residues. The CDR3 nucleotides read TGTGCCAGCAGTCCCAACCCGGGCACAGATACGCAGTATTTT. As protein: CASSPNPGTDTQYF.

The chain joins TRBV6-1 to TRBJ1-5; no clear D. This CDR3 contains 11 residues. Trimming cost V 4 bases and J 11 bases, with 9 bases left between them. In germline, CDR1 is MNHNS, CDR2 SASEGT. The CDR3 loop reads CASSAGGSQHF. The DNA of the CDR3 is TGTGCCAGCAGTGCTGGAGGGTCCCAGCATTTT.

The chain links TRBV6-5 to TRBJ1-1; no clear D. The CDR3 has 11 residues. Between the trimmed V and J ends, which lost 8 bases and 9 bases, there was a span of 13 bases. Germline CDR1 MNHEY, CDR2 SVGAGI. CDR3 coding DNA: TGTGCCAGCCGGAGAGGAGGGAAAGCTTTCTTT. Protein sequence: CASRRGGKAFF.

The chain joins TRBV5-4 to TRBJ2-1, with 10 positions matching TRBD2. V lost 0 bases and J lost 9; bases outside the gene matches: 6. Germline V gene sequence: CDR1 SGHNT, CDR2 YYREEE (reference sequence). CDR3 size: 15 residues. The CDR3 protein is CASSLGLAGAGEQFF. For the CDR3, the DNA is TGTGCCAGCAGCTTGGGGCTAGCGGGAGCCGGTGAGCAGTTCTTC.

V gene TRBV27 combines with J gene TRBJ2-7; TRBD2 matches at 9 bases. From germline, CDR1 is MNHEY and CDR2 SMNVEV (reference sequence). This CDR3 spans 15 amino acids. Trimming at V came to 1 base and at J to 7 bases, leaving 8 bases not matched to a gene. The CDR3 DNA follows: TGTGCCAGCAGTTTATATAGGGCGGGGGGGCAAGAGCAGTACTTC. Translating it yields CASSLYRAGGQEQYF.

This chain joins TRBV7-3 and TRBJ2-2, with a weak D call TRBD1 (6 bases). In germline, CDR1 is SGHTA, CDR2 FQGTGA. The CDR3 is made up of 18 amino acids. Trimming took off 5 bases at V and 0 bases at J, with 19 bases between the two ends. As DNA, the CDR3 is TGTGCCAGCAGCCCGACTCCTTCCAGGGGTCCGAACACCGGGGAGCTGTTTTTT. Residues: CASSPTPSRGPNTGELFF.

This rearrangement joins TRBV12-5 to TRBJ2-7; 13 nucleotides align to TRBD2. The CDR3 is made up of 18 amino acids. Germline values: CDR1 LGHNT, CDR2 FRNRAP. The J segment lost 6 bases and the V segment lost 6 bases, leaving 17 bases of the junction unmatched. The CDR3 nucleotides read TGTGCTAGTGGACCTCCGGGACTAGCGGGACCCCTCTTAAGCGAGCAGTACTTC. Translating gives CASGPPGLAGPLLSEQYF.

The J gene is TRBJ2-5, the V gene TRBV19; perhaps TRBD2 as D (7 bases). Trimming pared 1 base from V and 2 bases from J, leaving 14 bases between. The CDR3 consists of 16 residues. Per germline, CDR1 LNHDA and CDR2 SQIVND (reference sequence). CDR3 bases: TGTGCCAGTAGTATAGGGCAGGGGACTACTCAAGAGACCCAGTACTTC. This encodes CASSIGQGTTQETQYF.

This clone was seen once. The CDR3 loop reads CASSLTGGDYEQYF. Here the CDR3 DNA reads TGTGCCAGCAGCTTGACAGGGGGCGACTACGAGCAGTACTTC. This chain uses TRBV5-6 with TRBJ2-7; 9 positions agree with TRBD1. CDR1 and CDR2 from the germline V gene are SGHDT and YYEEEE. This CDR3 region has 14 residues. V lost 1 base, J lost 3 bases, and 2 bases stayed unmatched.

The chain recombines TRBV4-1 with TRBJ2-7; TRBD1 matches 9 bases. The CDR3 totals 14 residues. Trimming at V came to 4 bases and at J to 3 bases, leaving 4 bases not matched to a gene. Germline V gene data show CDR1 as MGHRA and CDR2 as YSYEKL. The CDR3: CASSPDRGDYEQYF. CDR3 nucleotides: TGCGCCAGCAGCCCGGACAGGGGAGACTACGAGCAGTACTTC.

The V gene is TRBV5-8, the J gene TRBJ1-2; no clear D gene. Trimming took off 8 bases at V and 4 bases at J, with 18 bases between the two ends. Germline V CDR1 and CDR2: SGHTS, YDEGEE. This CDR3 is 14 amino acids long. The CDR3 region is CASPLPGIAYGYTF. DNA of the CDR3: TGTGCCAGTCCACTCCCGGGGATTGCCTATGGCTACACCTTC.

The CDR3 loop reads CASAGGQAFF. The CDR3 nucleotides are TGTGCCAGCGCGGGGGGGCAAGCTTTCTTT. The V call is TRBV6-5, the J call TRBJ1-1; weak D call: TRBD1 (6 bases). The CDR3 runs 10 residues. The ends were cut back, 8 bases at V and 9 bases at J, with 10 bases in the middle. CDR1 and CDR2 (germline): MNHEY, SVGAGI.

The V gene is TRBV19, the J gene TRBJ1-2, with a weak D call TRBD1 (6 bases). The CDR3 has 14 amino acids. Germline CDR1 reads LNHDA; CDR2 reads SQIVND (reference sequence). V lost 3 bases, J lost 4 bases, and 12 bases lay in between. In DNA, the CDR3 is TGTGCCAGTAGTATCTCAGGGGACCTCTATGGCTACACCTTC. Its translation: CASSISGDLYGYTF.

This chain uses TRBV19 with TRBJ2-7; the match to TRBD1 covers 7 bases. The V gene end was trimmed by 8 bases and the J gene end by 3 bases; junction bases not matched to a gene: 7. CDR1 and CDR2 (germline): LNHDA, SQIVND (reference sequence). The CDR3 totals 13 residues. The CDR3 loop reads CASSVGGGYEQYF. In nucleotides, the CDR3 is TGTGCCAGTTCCGTAGGGGGCGGCTACGAGCAGTACTTC.

This chain joins TRBV28 and TRBJ2-5, with 10 bases that match TRBD2. Germline V gives CDR1 MDHEN, CDR2 SYDVKM. The J segment lost 5 bases and the V segment lost 8 bases, leaving 5 bases of the junction unmatched. The CDR3 length is 13 residues. DNA of the CDR3: TGTGCCAGCGGGACTAGCGTGTGGGAGACCCAGTACTTC. Amino acid sequence: CASGTSVWETQYF.